This TCR beta chain stems from a study of tumor-infiltrating lymphocytes in oesophageal squamous cell carcinoma. TCRdb ran MiXCR on the PCR reads and lists one entry per CDR3 protein. The repertoire holds some 21,000 distinct CDR3 sequences, approximately 40% seen once, with approximately 19% in the top ten. V gave up 8 bases and J gave up 5 bases; unmatched junction bases: 4. Germline CDR1 reads MNHEY; CDR2 reads SMNVEV (reference sequence). The CDR3 has 12 residues. This clonotype is a singleton in its sample. The source material was esophageal tumor tissue. This rearrangement joins TRBV27 to TRBJ2-3; 7 positions match TRBD2. This clonotype was obtained from a male donor with esophageal squamous cell carcinoma. CDR3 coding DNA: TGTGCCAGCGGGCGGGGGTTAGATACGCAGTATTTT. Translation: CASGRGLDTQYF.